The rows below give T cell receptor beta chains drawn from one sample of a study of cytomegalovirus exposure and HLA in healthy donors. Clones were read by immunoSEQ multiplex PCR, and TCRdb kept only the in-frame ones, dropping some. The data hold fewer than 200,000 clones, with about 80% observed a single time. Sequenced: PBMCs. The origin of the receptors is a woman aged 30 to 39 in good health and CMV-seronegative. Both conserved end residues are part of each CDR3. D genes are given only for firm matches. Part of the rows lack a size; the others show once, few, many or a class for expanded clones.

clone_size	v_call	j_call	d_call	cdr3_aa	cdr3_nt
NA	TRBV4-3	TRBJ1-5	NA	CASSQGYTGNQPQHF	TGCGCCAGCAGCCAAGGGTACACAGGGAATCAGCCCCAGCATTTT
few	TRBV18	TRBJ2-6	TRBD2	CASSPSGAGANGLTF	TGTGCCAGCTCACCTAGCGGGGCTGGGGCCAACGGCCTGACTTTC
NA	TRBV4-1	TRBJ2-7	NA	CASSQDYGGAGEQYF	TGCGCCAGCAGCCAAGATTACGGTGGGGCTGGCGAGCAGTACTTC
few	TRBV7-9	TRBJ1-3	TRBD1	CASSLRTDRDTIYF	TGTGCCAGCAGCTTACGGACGGACAGGGACACCATATATTTT
NA	TRBV7-2	TRBJ1-6	TRBD1	CASSLATGEDSPLHF	TGTGCCAGCAGCTTAGCGACAGGGGAGGATTCACCCCTCCACTTT
NA	TRBV5-6	TRBJ1-1	TRBD1	CASSSRGKTEAFF	TGTGCCAGCAGCAGCAGGGGGAAAACTGAAGCTTTCTTT
few	TRBV7-6	TRBJ2-3	NA	CASSSYIDTQYF	TGTGCCAGCAGCTCATACATAGATACGCAGTATTTT
NA	TRBV27	TRBJ2-7	NA	CASRGQGLTYEQYF	TGTGCCAGCAGGGGGCAGGGGCTTACCTACGAGCAGTACTTC
once	TRBV10-3	TRBJ2-7	NA	CAISSGLSYEQYF	TGTGCCATCAGTTCGGGACTTAGCTACGAGCAGTACTTC
NA	TRBV5-8	TRBJ2-2	TRBD1	CASSLVGQGFGELFF	TGTGCCAGCAGCTTGGTGGGACAGGGTTTCGGGGAGCTGTTTTTT
NA	TRBV7-3	TRBJ2-1	NA	CASSLTDGGRQFF	TGTGCCAGCAGCCTTACAGACGGCGGGCGGCAGTTCTTC
NA	TRBV7-9	TRBJ1-2	NA	CASSRGGADGYTF	TGTGCCAGCAGCCGCGGGGGGGCAGATGGCTACACCTTC
NA	TRBV7-6	TRBJ2-2	TRBD2	CASSPPSGSPGELFF	TGTGCCAGCAGCCCGCCTAGCGGGAGTCCCGGGGAGCTGTTTTTT
NA	TRBV2	TRBJ1-4	TRBD1	CASSAGGNWEKLFF	TGTGCCAGCAGTGCAGGGGGGAACTGGGAAAAACTGTTTTTT
NA	TRBV6-6	TRBJ1-1	NA	CASRASQGNTEAFF	TGTGCGAGCCGAGCTTCACAGGGGAACACTGAAGCTTTCTTT
NA	TRBV6-6	TRBJ2-1	TRBD2	CASSSGGQKDEQFF	TGTGCCAGCAGTTCGGGGGGGCAGAAAGATGAGCAGTTCTTC
NA	TRBV19	TRBJ2-5	TRBD2	CATQPLAGEETQYF	TGTGCCACCCAACCTCTAGCGGGGGAAGAGACCCAGTACTTC
NA	TRBV11-3	TRBJ2-7	TRBD1	CASSLRTGGRYEQYF	TGTGCCAGCAGCTTACGAACAGGGGGTAGGTACGAGCAGTACTTC
once	TRBV5-6	TRBJ2-3	TRBD2	CASSSGGMRNTQYF	TGTGCCAGCAGCTCGGGGGGGATGAGAAATACGCAGTATTTT
few	TRBV28	TRBJ2-2	NA	CASSLWTANTGELFF	TGTGCCAGCAGTTTATGGACAGCAAACACCGGGGAGCTGTTTTTT
NA	TRBV4-2	TRBJ2-7	NA	CASSQGASENYEQYF	TGTGCCAGCAGCCAAGGGGCTAGCGAGAACTACGAGCAGTACTTC
NA	TRBV15	TRBJ2-5	TRBD2	CATSRSTSRRFWAETQYF	TGTGCCACCAGCAGATCGACTAGCCGCCGCTTCTGGGCGGAGACCCAGTACTTC
NA	TRBV18	TRBJ2-7	TRBD1	CASSGSPGTATYEQYF	TGTGCCAGCTCGGGTTCTCCCGGGACAGCCACCTACGAGCAGTACTTC
once	TRBV14	TRBJ1-1	TRBD1	CASSLLQGGMNTEAFF	TGTGCCAGCAGCCTATTACAGGGGGGAATGAACACTGAAGCTTTCTTT
NA	TRBV6-6	TRBJ2-2	NA	CASSYNKNTGELFF	TGTGCCAGCAGTTACAACAAGAACACCGGGGAGCTGTTTTTT
NA	TRBV7-2	TRBJ2-1	TRBD2	CASSRTSGVLAYNEQFF	TGTGCCAGCAGCCGGACTAGCGGGGTTCTTGCCTACAATGAGCAGTTCTTC
NA	TRBV10-2	TRBJ2-2	TRBD1	CASSPGTGGPGELFF	TGCGCCAGCAGTCCCGGGACAGGGGGCCCCGGGGAGCTGTTTTTT
NA	TRBV5-4	TRBJ2-3	NA	CASSLVSGLTDTQYF	TGTGCCAGCAGCTTGGTGTCCGGACTCACAGATACGCAGTATTTT
NA	TRBV7-9	TRBJ2-7	TRBD1	CSSSPPLGQGVYEQYF	TGTTCCAGCAGCCCCCCCCTGGGACAGGGGGTGTACGAGCAGTACTTC
NA	TRBV28	TRBJ2-7	NA	CASSFRQPIDEQYF	TGTGCCAGCAGTTTTCGACAACCTATTGACGAGCAGTACTTC
NA	TRBV2	TRBJ2-5	TRBD2	CASIRSAGAGSQYF	TGTGCCAGCATACGTTCGGCGGGAGCTGGGAGCCAGTACTTC
once	TRBV7-3	TRBJ2-2	TRBD2	CASRRLAGETGELFF	TGTGCCAGCAGAAGACTAGCGGGAGAGACCGGGGAGCTGTTTTTT
NA	TRBV7-9	TRBJ2-7	NA	CASTLGGRDYEQYF	TGTGCCAGCACCCTGGGGGGCCGGGACTACGAGCAGTACTTC
NA	TRBV5-4	TRBJ2-1	NA	CASSTNVRGVNEQFF	TGTGCCAGCAGCACTAATGTTCGGGGAGTCAATGAGCAGTTCTTC
once	TRBV7-2	TRBJ1-3	TRBD1	CASSLAQTGGRSGNTIYF	TGTGCCAGCAGCTTAGCCCAGACAGGGGGCAGGTCTGGAAACACCATATATTTT